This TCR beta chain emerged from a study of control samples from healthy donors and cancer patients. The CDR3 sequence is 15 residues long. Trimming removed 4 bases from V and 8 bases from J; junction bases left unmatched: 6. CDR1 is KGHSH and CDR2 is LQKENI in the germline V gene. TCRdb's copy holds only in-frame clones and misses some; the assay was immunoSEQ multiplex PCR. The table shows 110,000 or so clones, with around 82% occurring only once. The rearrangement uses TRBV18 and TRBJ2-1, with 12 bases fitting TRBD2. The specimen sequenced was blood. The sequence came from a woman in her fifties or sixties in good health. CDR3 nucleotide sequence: TGTGCCAGCTCACTATCTAGCGGGAGGGCCGATGAGCAGTTCTTC. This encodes CASSLSSGRADEQFF.